This record concerns one T cell receptor (beta chain) sequence. CDR1 is DFQATT and CDR2 is SNEGSKA in the germline V gene (reference sequence). This CDR3 is 16 amino acids long. With 3 bases clipped from V and 3 bases from J, the junction kept 8 bases outside the gene matches. This sample stems from a study of blood T cells in healthy people across ages. Using a J-beta primer mix together with a sample-barcoded 5' primer, a second PCR was run for roughly 6 to 12 cycles. TCRdb fed the 5' RACE reads into MiXCR, producing one record per CDR3 protein. Of roughly 1.6 million distinct CDR3 sequences in the sample, roughly a third were seen once.

The specimen sequenced was blood. The clonotype comes from a woman in her 30s in good health. V usage is TRBV20-1 and J usage is TRBJ1-6, with 7 bases lining up with TRBD1. CDR3 DNA: TGCAGTGCTAGGGCTTCGGGACAGATCTATAATTCACCCCTCCACTTT. It translates to CSARASGQIYNSPLHF.